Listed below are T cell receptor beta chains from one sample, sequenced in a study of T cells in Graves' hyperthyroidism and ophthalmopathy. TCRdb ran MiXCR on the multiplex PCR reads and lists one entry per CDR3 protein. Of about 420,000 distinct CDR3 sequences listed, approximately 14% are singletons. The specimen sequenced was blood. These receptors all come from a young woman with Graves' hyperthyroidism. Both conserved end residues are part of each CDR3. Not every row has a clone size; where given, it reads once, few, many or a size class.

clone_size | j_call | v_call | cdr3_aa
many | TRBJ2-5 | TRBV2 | CASTLPLGRETQYF
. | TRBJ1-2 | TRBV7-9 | CAGSLQGSNYGYTF
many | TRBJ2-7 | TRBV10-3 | CAISGTSGGTYEQYF
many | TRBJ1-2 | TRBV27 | CASSPQGLGGYTF
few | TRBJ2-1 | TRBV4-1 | CASSQPLAGRYNEQFF
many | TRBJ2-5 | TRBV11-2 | CASSLSSSPTETQYF
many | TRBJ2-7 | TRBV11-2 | CASSRTDPASYEQYF
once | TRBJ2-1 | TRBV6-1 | CASSVSYGGPYNEQFF
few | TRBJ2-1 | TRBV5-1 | CASSLGDRGYEQFF
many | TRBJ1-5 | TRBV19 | CASSLQDRGRNQPQHF
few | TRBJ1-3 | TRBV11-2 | CASSPTGTPGNTIYF
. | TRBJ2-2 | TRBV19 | CASSIGGTGELFF
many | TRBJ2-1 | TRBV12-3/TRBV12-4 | CASSPHGSYSHNEQFF
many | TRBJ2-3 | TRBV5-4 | CASSLEQRTDTQYF
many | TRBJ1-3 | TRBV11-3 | CASSSDGNTIYF
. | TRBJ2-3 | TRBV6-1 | CASSEFGRFITDTQYF
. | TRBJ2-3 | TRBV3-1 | CASSQERIARADTQYF
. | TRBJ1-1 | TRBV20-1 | CSAREQNTEAFF
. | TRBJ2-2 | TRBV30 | CAWSVGELAGTGELFF
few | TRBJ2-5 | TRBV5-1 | CASNNPRGQETQYF
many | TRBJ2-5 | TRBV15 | CATSRVDGETQYF
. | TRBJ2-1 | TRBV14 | CASSPGTSGRSSYNEQFF
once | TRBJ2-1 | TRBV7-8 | CASSRGQGTEFF
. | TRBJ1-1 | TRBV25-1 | CASGELTVNTEAFF
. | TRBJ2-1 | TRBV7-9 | CASSDPPGGVGEQFF
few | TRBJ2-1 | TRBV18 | CASSPSGANNEQFF
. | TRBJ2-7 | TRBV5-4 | CASSSPRQGHNYEQYF
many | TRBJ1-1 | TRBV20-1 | CSARPRGLNTEAFF
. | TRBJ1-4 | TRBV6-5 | CASSLQGQGAFEKLFF
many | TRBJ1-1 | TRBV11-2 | CASSLLGGWVAFF
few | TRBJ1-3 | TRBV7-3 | CASSRGGGGASGNTIYF
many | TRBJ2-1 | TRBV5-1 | CASSASGGYNEQFF
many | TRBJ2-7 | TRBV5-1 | CASSFSGPGYEQYF
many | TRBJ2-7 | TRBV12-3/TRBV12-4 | CASSLVYEGYEQYF
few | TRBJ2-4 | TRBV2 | CASQEVLAKNIQYF
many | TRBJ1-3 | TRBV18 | CASSPVDPPRGNTIYF
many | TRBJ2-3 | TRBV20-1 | CSASGAWAGGGDTQYF
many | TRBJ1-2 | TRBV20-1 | CSAWDSGNYGYTF
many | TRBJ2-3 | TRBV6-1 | CASSPRRGGRVTDTQYF
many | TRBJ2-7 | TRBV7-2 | CASSKDPYEQYF
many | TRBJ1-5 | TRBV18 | CASSPTGNSNQPQHF
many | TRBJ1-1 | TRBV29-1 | CSVEDKGPTSDTEAFF
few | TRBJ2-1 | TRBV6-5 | CASSYLPAGGYNEQFF
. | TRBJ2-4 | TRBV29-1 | CSVNRLAGAPNNIQYF
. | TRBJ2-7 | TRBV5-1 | CASSLDRNEQYF
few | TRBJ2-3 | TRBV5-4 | CASSYRDNTDTQYF
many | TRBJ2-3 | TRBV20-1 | CSARVAGTRPDTQYF
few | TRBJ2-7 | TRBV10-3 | CATSEPRGAGASEQYF
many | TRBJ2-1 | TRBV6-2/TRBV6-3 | CASQSFSYNEQFF
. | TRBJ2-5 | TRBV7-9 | CASRDRYRETQYF
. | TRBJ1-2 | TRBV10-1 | CASSPPGVNYGYTF
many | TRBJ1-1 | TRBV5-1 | CASSLEQGATEAFF
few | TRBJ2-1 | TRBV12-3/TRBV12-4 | CASYSRQGTYNEQFF
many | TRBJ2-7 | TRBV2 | CASSESEEQYF
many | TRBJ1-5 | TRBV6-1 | CASSETGAQPQHF
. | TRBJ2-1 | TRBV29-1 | CSVGRKLSYNEQFF
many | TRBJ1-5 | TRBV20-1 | CSASLDWNQPQHF